These T cell receptor beta chains were read from a single sample in a study of blood T cell repertoires in COVID-19. Profiled with immunoSEQ multiplex PCR; TCRdb holds only in-frame clones, not every one. In the table there are roughly 140,000 clones, about 79% of which are singletons. The sample comprised peripheral blood. The receptor source for this set is a man between 60 and 75 years old with active or convalescent COVID-19. Both conserved end residues are part of each CDR3. Fields, in order: clone size, V gene, D gene, J gene, CDR3 protein, CDR3 DNA. D genes are given only for firm matches. Clone size appears in some rows only: once, few, many, or a class for an expanded clone.

.	TRBV3-1/TRBV3-2	.	TRBJ2-1	CASSQDRTYNEQFF	TGTGCCAGCAGCCAAGATCGAACATACAATGAGCAGTTCTTC
.	TRBV2	.	TRBJ1-5	CASSQQTHSNQPQHF	TGTGCCAGCAGTCAACAGACACATAGCAATCAGCCCCAGCATTTT
.	TRBV18	TRBD2	TRBJ2-1	CASSPRTSGGADNEQFF	TGTGCCAGCTCACCACGAACGAGCGGGGGGGCCGACAATGAGCAGTTCTTC
.	TRBV7-9	TRBD1	TRBJ1-2	CASSFGQGNYGYTF	TGTGCCAGCAGCTTCGGACAGGGTAACTATGGCTACACCTTC
.	TRBV7-9	TRBD1	TRBJ1-1	CASSLGGQGWTEAFF	TGTGCCAGCAGCTTAGGGGGACAGGGATGGACTGAAGCTTTCTTT
.	TRBV19	.	TRBJ1-1	CASSIIQNTEAFF	TGTGCCAGTAGTATAATACAGAACACTGAAGCTTTCTTT
.	TRBV6-5	.	TRBJ2-7	CASSYSYSPAYEQYF	TGTGCCAGCAGTTACTCTTACAGCCCAGCCTACGAGCAGTACTTC
once	TRBV19	TRBD1	TRBJ1-2	CASSILDRSNYGYTF	TGTGCCAGTAGTATTCTGGACAGGTCTAACTATGGCTACACCTTC
.	TRBV19	.	TRBJ1-1	CASRDPGPAFF	TGTGCCAGTAGGGATCCAGGGCCGGCTTTCTTT
.	TRBV9	.	TRBJ2-1	CASSVGTGAGDEQFF	TGTGCCAGCAGCGTAGGGACGGGAGCGGGCGATGAGCAGTTCTTC
.	TRBV30	.	TRBJ2-3	CAWTGLGTDTQYF	TGTGCCTGGACCGGACTCGGCACAGATACGCAGTATTTT
.	TRBV5-8	TRBD2	TRBJ2-1	CASSKTSGRAVNEQFF	TGTGCCAGCAGCAAGACTAGCGGGAGGGCCGTGAATGAGCAGTTCTTC
.	TRBV19	.	TRBJ1-5	CASSLALNSNQPQHF	TGTGCCAGTAGTCTAGCACTGAATAGCAATCAGCCCCAGCATTTT
.	TRBV9	.	TRBJ2-2	CASSYLGGRAGELFF	TGTGCCAGCAGTTACCTAGGAGGTCGCGCCGGGGAGCTGTTTTTT
.	TRBV6-5	TRBD1	TRBJ1-2	CASSRTGYGYTF	TGTGCCAGCAGCAGGACAGGGTATGGCTACACCTTC
.	TRBV7-9	.	TRBJ2-3	CASSFGQLTDTQYF	TGTGCCAGCAGCTTTGGGCAGCTCACAGATACGCAGTATTTT
.	TRBV7-2	TRBD1	TRBJ1-5	CASSLGGTGVDQPQHF	TGTGCCAGCAGCTTAGGGGGGACAGGGGTGGATCAGCCCCAGCATTTT
.	TRBV7-8	TRBD1	TRBJ2-3	CASSLIFLGTGTDTQYF	TGTGCCAGCAGCTTAATCTTTTTGGGGACAGGGACAGATACGCAGTATTTT
.	TRBV3-1/TRBV3-2	TRBD1	TRBJ1-5	CASSQAGTGYRHQPQHF	TGTGCCAGCAGCCAGGCCGGGACAGGGTATCGGCATCAGCCCCAGCATTTT
.	TRBV20-1	.	TRBJ1-2	CSGWRRSGYTF	TGCAGTGGCTGGAGGCGGAGTGGCTACACCTTC
few	TRBV7-2	.	TRBJ2-1	CASRKMGLNEQFF	TGTGCCAGCAGGAAGATGGGGCTGAATGAGCAGTTCTTC
.	TRBV27	TRBD1	TRBJ2-7	CASSSGQGDEQYF	TGTGCCAGCAGTTCGGGACAGGGGGACGAGCAGTACTTC
.	TRBV9	.	TRBJ1-2	CASSVVSRDLGYGYTF	TGTGCCAGCAGCGTAGTCTCTCGGGACTTAGGCTATGGCTACACCTTC
.	TRBV29-1	TRBD1	TRBJ1-5	CSGRTGFFSNQPQHF	TGCAGCGGGCGGACAGGGTTTTTTTCCAATCAGCCCCAGCATTTT
.	TRBV30	.	TRBJ1-2	CAWSVAALGYTF	TGTGCCTGGAGTGTAGCCGCCTTGGGCTACACCTTC
few	TRBV5-1	TRBD1	TRBJ1-1	CASSFADRDATEAFF	TGCGCCAGCAGCTTCGCAGACAGGGATGCCACTGAAGCTTTCTTT
once	TRBV5-1	TRBD2	TRBJ2-1	CASSPPGTSGINEQFF	TGCGCCAGCAGCCCGCCAGGGACTAGCGGGATTAATGAGCAGTTCTTC
.	TRBV18	.	TRBJ2-3	CASSPRDKTYTDTQYF	TGTGCCAGCTCACCACGGGACAAAACTTACACAGATACGCAGTATTTT
.	TRBV18	.	TRBJ2-1	CASSPNNEQFF	TGTGCCAGCTCACCTAACAATGAGCAGTTCTTC
.	TRBV11-2	.	TRBJ1-2	CASSLTGTPYGYTF	TGTGCCAGCAGCTTAACCGGGACACCTTATGGCTACACCTTC
.	TRBV30	.	TRBJ1-5	CAWSPHSSNQPQHF	TGTGCCTGGAGTCCACATTCAAGCAATCAGCCCCAGCATTTT
.	TRBV19	TRBD1	TRBJ1-4	CATKTGGRGEKLFF	TGTGCCACCAAGACAGGGGGTCGCGGTGAAAAACTGTTTTTT